A single sample is the source of the 10 T cell receptor beta chains below, sequenced in a study of blood T cell repertoires in COVID-19. Clones were sequenced by immunoSEQ multiplex PCR, and TCRdb holds only the in-frame ones, with some missing. The data show 250,000 or so clones, less than 95% seen once. The sample was PBMCs or T cells enriched from blood (not recorded which). Source of these receptors: a man aged 40-50 years who had been exposed to COVID-19.

The chain couples TRBV11-2 to TRBJ2-7, with 14 bases that match TRBD2. CDR1 is SGHAT and CDR2 is FQNNGV in the germline V gene. Trimming at V came to 1 base and at J to 2 bases, leaving 7 bases not matched to a gene. The CDR3 runs to 18 residues. The CDR3 DNA sequence: TGTGCCAGCAGCTTAGTCGGCCCGGGACTAGCGGGGGCCTACGAGCAGTACTTC. This gives the protein CASSLVGPGLAGAYEQYF. The variable domain in full, with the rest retrieved from reference TRBV11-2 and TRBJ2-7, is EAGVAQSPRYKIIEKRQSVAFWCNPISGHATLYWYQQILGQGPKLLIQFQNNGVVDDSQLPKDRFSAERLKGVDSTLKIQPAKLEDSAVYLCASSLVGPGLAGAYEQYFGPGTRLTVT.

Only a few counts were recorded for this clone. J is TRBJ1-2 and V is TRBV11-2, with 7 bases matching TRBD1. CDR1 SGHAT and CDR2 FQNNGV come from the germline V gene. The ends lost 2 bases at V and 5 bases at J; junction bases unmatched: 8. The CDR3 runs 15 residues. The CDR3 is CASSLSHGTAYGYTF. In DNA, the CDR3 is TGTGCCAGCAGCTTATCACACGGGACAGCATATGGCTACACCTTC.

This clone appeared many times. The chain has TRBV15 and TRBJ2-1; maybe TRBD1 (6 bases). Germline V gene data show CDR1 as LNHNV and CDR2 as YYDKDF (reference sequence). The CDR3 spans 16 residues. Trimming cost V 1 base and J 5 bases, with 15 bases left between them. CDR3 region: CATSRGGLLRNNEQFF. The DNA for the CDR3 is TGTGCCACCAGCAGAGGGGGGCTCCTCCGGAACAATGAGCAGTTCTTC.

The chain combines TRBV28 with TRBJ1-2, with 7 bases that match TRBD1. The CDR3 runs to 15 residues. With 4 bases clipped from V and 8 bases from J, the junction kept 13 bases outside the gene matches. Germline V gene data show CDR1 as MDHEN and CDR2 as SYDVKM. Written as DNA, the CDR3 is TGTGCCAGCAGTTCTACCGAGGGGGCCATCCGCGGCTACACCTTC. This sequence encodes CASSSTEGAIRGYTF.

Here the CDR3 reads CASSQERQGYTDTQYF. The CDR3 DNA is TGCGCCAGCAGCCAGGAAAGACAGGGGTACACAGATACGCAGTATTTT. The chain joins TRBV4-3 to TRBJ2-3, with 8 bases lining up with TRBD1. V was pared by 3 bases and J by 2 bases, with 7 bases of the junction left unmatched. Germline V gene data show CDR1 as LGHNA and CDR2 as YSLEER. CDR3 size: 16 residues.

The chain is built from TRBV2 and TRBJ2-2; D uncertain. Germline V gives CDR1 SNHLY, CDR2 FYNNEI. The CDR3 loop spans 14 amino acids. Between the trimmed V and J ends, which lost 7 bases and 2 bases, there was a span of 11 bases. The CDR3 reads CASIARQNTGELFF. CDR3 coding DNA: TGTGCCAGCATCGCCAGGCAAAACACCGGGGAGCTGTTTTTT.

The chain has TRBV24-1 and TRBJ2-3; TRBD2 matches 13 bases. V lost 4 bases, J lost 4 bases, and 4 bases stayed unmatched. The CDR3 is made up of 16 amino acids. Germline values: CDR1 KGHDR, CDR2 SFDVKD. The CDR3 sequence is CATSDWTSGRPDTQYF. The CDR3, as DNA: TGTGCCACCAGTGACTGGACTAGCGGGAGACCAGATACGCAGTATTTT.

This chain connects TRBV28 to TRBJ1-6; D call uncertain. This CDR3 contains 12 residues. Per the germline V gene, CDR1 is MDHEN and CDR2 is SYDVKM. Trimming took 4 bases from V and 6 from J, leaving 4 bases between them. This chain's CDR3 is CASSSINSPLHF. The CDR3 DNA follows: TGTGCCAGCAGTTCCATTAATTCACCCCTCCACTTT.

The rearrangement uses TRBV5-8 and TRBJ2-1; 9 bases match TRBD1. The ends lost 4 bases at V and 9 bases at J; junction bases unmatched: 11. This CDR3 has 15 amino acids. The germline V gene encodes CDR1 SGHTS and CDR2 YDEGEE. The CDR3 bases are TGTGCCAGCAGCAGCCGGGACAGGGAATTTCGTGAGCAGTTCTTC. Translating gives CASSSRDREFREQFF.

The rearrangement joins TRBV10-1 to TRBJ1-3, with D possibly matching TRBD1 (6 bases). Trimming stripped 6 bases from V and 0 bases from J, with 12 bases between. This CDR3 has 15 residues. The germline gives CDR1 WNHNN, CDR2 SYGVQD (reference sequence). The CDR3 DNA reads TGCGCCAGCAGCGAAGGACAGAGCTCTGGAAACACCATATATTTT. Encoded protein: CASSEGQSSGNTIYF.